The 14 T cell receptor beta chains presented below share a single source sample, sequenced in a study of blood T cell repertoires in COVID-19. Only in-frame clones appear in the TCRdb table, and some are missing; sequencing was by immunoSEQ multiplex PCR. The top ten hold about 10% of the sample, which has some 120,000 clones, roughly 79% seen once. The source material was peripheral blood. The receptors shown here come from a human donor in a cohort sampled during active COVID-19.

The gene calls are TRBV5-1 and TRBJ1-1; 8 bases map to TRBD1. V shed 2 bases, J shed 3 bases, and the junction held 3 bases outside the gene matches. The CDR3 runs to 14 residues. From germline, CDR1 is SGHRS and CDR2 YFSETQ. This CDR3 reads CASSLDRGDTEAFF. CDR3 sequence (DNA): TGCGCCAGCAGCTTAGACAGGGGTGACACTGAAGCTTTCTTT.

This chain joins TRBV19 and TRBJ1-4, with no clear D. The V end was cut by 1 base, the J end by 6 bases, with 12 bases between. The CDR3 has 15 residues. Per the germline V gene, CDR1 is LNHDA and CDR2 is SQIVND (reference sequence). The CDR3 bases are TGTGCCAGTAGTATAGCGGCGGCCGGGGATGAAAAACTGTTTTTT. The encoded protein is CASSIAAAGDEKLFF.

The V and J genes are TRBV11-2 and TRBJ2-1; D might be TRBD1 (6 bases). The CDR3 consists of 16 residues. V was cut by 4 bases and J by 3 bases, with 16 bases left in between. CDR1 and CDR2 from the germline V gene are SGHAT and FQNNGV. The CDR3 is CASSSRVGANYNEQFF. The CDR3 coding sequence is TGTGCCAGCAGCTCAAGGGTGGGGGCGAACTACAATGAGCAGTTCTTC.

This chain connects TRBV10-1 to TRBJ1-1; 7 bases line up with TRBD1. The ends lost 6 bases at V and 6 bases at J; junction bases unmatched: 4. This CDR3 is built from 12 residues. The germline CDR1 and CDR2 sequences are WNHNN and SYGVQD (reference sequence). For the CDR3, the DNA is TGCGCCAGCAGGGGGACAGATCCTGAAGCTTTCTTT. Its protein is CASRGTDPEAFF.

The rearrangement uses TRBV28 and TRBJ1-1; 7 nucleotides align to TRBD1. The germline gives CDR1 MDHEN, CDR2 SYDVKM. This CDR3 region has 15 residues. V lost 3 bases and J lost 4; bases outside the gene matches: 8. As DNA, the CDR3 is TGTGCCAGCAGTTTGACTACAGGGGTTCTCACTGAAGCTTTCTTT. It encodes CASSLTTGVLTEAFF.

This clone was detected a few times. This specimen includes other DNA sequences encoding the same CDR3. The J gene is TRBJ2-7, the V gene TRBV19, with 8 bases identical to TRBD1. In germline, CDR1 is LNHDA, CDR2 SQIVND (reference sequence). CDR3 length equals 14 residues. The J segment lost 3 bases and the V segment lost 7 bases, leaving 8 bases of the junction unmatched. The CDR3 loop is CASTPGQGLYEQYF. The CDR3, as DNA: TGTGCCAGTACCCCCGGACAGGGCCTCTACGAGCAGTACTTC.

The V call is TRBV7-9, the J call TRBJ2-3; D might be TRBD2 (5 bases). CDR3 length equals 13 residues. CDR1 and CDR2 (germline): SEHNR, FQNEAQ (reference sequence). Trimming pared 5 bases from V and 3 bases from J, leaving 9 bases between. The CDR3 nucleotides read TGTGCCAGCAGCCCCCCGGGGACAGATACGCAGTATTTT. Translated: CASSPPGTDTQYF.

The chain couples TRBV12-3 or TRBV12-4 to TRBJ2-7; the D is unclear. The length of the CDR3 is 13 residues. Trimming stripped 6 bases from V and 2 bases from J, with 11 bases between. As DNA, the CDR3 is TGTGCCAGCAGCGACCAGAGGCCCTACGAGCAGTACTTC. Amino acid sequence: CASSDQRPYEQYF.

The chain is built from TRBV15 and TRBJ2-7; tentative D call: TRBD2 (5 bases). This CDR3 is 13 amino acids long. V was pared by 8 bases and J by 0 bases, with 11 bases between. CDR1 LNHNV and CDR2 YYDKDF come from the germline V gene (reference sequence). The DNA for the CDR3 is TGTGCCACCCAGCGGCCGGACTCCTACGAGCAGTACTTC. Residues: CATQRPDSYEQYF.

In its sample, this clone was seen once. The chain has TRBV2 and TRBJ1-5, with 9 bases aligning to TRBD1. V gave up 8 bases and J gave up 5 bases; unmatched junction bases: 10. Per germline, CDR1 SNHLY and CDR2 FYNNEI. The CDR3 has 15 amino acids. CDR3 bases: TGTGCCAGCGGCGGGGACAGGGCGGGGGATCAGCCCCAGCATTTT. The encoded protein is CASGGDRAGDQPQHF. Filled out from reference TRBV2 and TRBJ1-5, the complete variable domain reads EPEVTQTPSHQVTQMGQEVILRCVPISNHLYFYWYRQILGQKVEFLVSFYNNEISEKSEIFDDQFSVERPDGSNFTLKIRSTKLEDSAMYFCASGGDRAGDQPQHFGDGTRLSIL.

The chain links TRBV4-2 to TRBJ1-1; the D is unclear. V was pared by 0 bases and J by 0 bases, with 14 bases between. The CDR3 runs to 17 residues. CDR1 LGHNA and CDR2 YNFKEQ come from the germline V gene. CDR3 amino acids: CASSQDLARSMNTEAFF. The DNA for the CDR3 is TGTGCCAGCAGCCAAGATTTAGCCAGATCCATGAACACTGAAGCTTTCTTT.

The chain joins TRBV12-3 or TRBV12-4 to TRBJ1-6; the D is unclear. V lost 3 bases and J 7 bases, leaving 7 bases between the germline ends. The CDR3 sequence is 13 residues long. The CDR3 DNA reads as TGTGCCAGCAGTTTGCAGGTGAATTCACCCCTCCACTTT. Its translation: CASSLQVNSPLHF.

The rearrangement links TRBV2 to TRBJ1-5; D gene ambiguous. The germline gives CDR1 SNHLY, CDR2 FYNNEI. V dropped 4 bases and J dropped 3 bases, with 10 bases sitting between them. CDR3 length equals 14 residues. The CDR3 reads CASSAGINNQPQHF. The CDR3 DNA sequence: TGTGCCAGCAGTGCGGGTATTAACAATCAGCCCCAGCATTTT.

The chain couples TRBV7-8 to TRBJ2-5; no reliable D call. V was pared by 5 bases and J by 1 base, with 14 bases between. From germline, CDR1 is SGHVS and CDR2 FQNEAQ. The CDR3 sequence is 15 residues long. CDR3 nucleotides: TGTGCCAGCAGCCGACTGGGCACGGCCCAAGAGACCCAGTACTTC. The encoded protein is CASSRLGTAQETQYF.